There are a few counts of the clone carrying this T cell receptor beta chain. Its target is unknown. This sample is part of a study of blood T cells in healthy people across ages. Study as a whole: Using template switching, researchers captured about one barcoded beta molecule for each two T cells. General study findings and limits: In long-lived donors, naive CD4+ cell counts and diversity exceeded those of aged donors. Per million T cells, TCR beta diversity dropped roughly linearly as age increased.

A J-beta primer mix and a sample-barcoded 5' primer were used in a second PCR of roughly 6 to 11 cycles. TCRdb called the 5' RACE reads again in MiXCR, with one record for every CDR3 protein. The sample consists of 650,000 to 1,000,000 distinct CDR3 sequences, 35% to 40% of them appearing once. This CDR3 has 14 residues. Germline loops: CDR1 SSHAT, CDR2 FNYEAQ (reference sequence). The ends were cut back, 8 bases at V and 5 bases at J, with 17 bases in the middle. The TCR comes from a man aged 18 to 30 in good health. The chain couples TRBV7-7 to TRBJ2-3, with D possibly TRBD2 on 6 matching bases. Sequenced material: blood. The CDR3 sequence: CASARDLQRDTQYF. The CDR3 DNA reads TGTGCCAGCGCGAGGGACTTACAGAGAGATACGCAGTATTTT. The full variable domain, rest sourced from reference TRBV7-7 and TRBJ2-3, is GAGVSQSPRYKVTKRGQDVTLRCDPISSHATLYWYQQALGQGPEFLTYFNYEAQPDKSGLPSDRFSAERPEGSISTLTIQRTEQRDSAMYRCASARDLQRDTQYFGPGTRLTVL.